The clone carrying this T cell receptor (beta chain) appeared a few times. This CDR3 is built from 17 residues. This specimen comes from a study of early T cells in non-severe SARS-CoV-2 infection. Study-level background: Bulk RNA from unsorted whole blood was sequenced; chains were unpaired.

Unique molecular identifiers were affixed to single, distinct cDNA molecules. TCRdb recomputed calls from the 5' RACE reads with MiXCR, one row per CDR3 protein. The data contain roughly 52,000 distinct CDR3 sequences, 6.5% to 9% of them seen just once; the ten biggest clones take up 9.4%. The sequenced material came from whole blood. This receptor was taken from an adult who was a healthcare worker with PCR-confirmed SARS-CoV-2 infection or an uninfected control (not recorded which). The chain is built from TRBV21-1 and TRBJ2-1; TRBD2 reflects the table's D call only, with no check against the DNA. TRBV21-1 is assigned pseudogene status. CDR3 loop: CASSAGTSGDLYNEQFF. In DNA form, the CDR3 reads TGTGCCAGCAGCGCGGGGACTAGCGGGGACTTGTACAATGAGCAGTTCTTC.